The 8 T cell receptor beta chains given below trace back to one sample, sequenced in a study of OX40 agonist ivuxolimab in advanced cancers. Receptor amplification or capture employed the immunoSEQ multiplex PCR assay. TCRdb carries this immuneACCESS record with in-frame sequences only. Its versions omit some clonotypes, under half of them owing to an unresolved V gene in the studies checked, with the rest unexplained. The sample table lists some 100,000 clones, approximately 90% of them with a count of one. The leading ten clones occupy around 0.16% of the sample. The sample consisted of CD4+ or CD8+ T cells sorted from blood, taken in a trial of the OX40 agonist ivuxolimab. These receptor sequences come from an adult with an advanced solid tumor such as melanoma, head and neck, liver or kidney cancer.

CDR3 amino acids: CAISAGGNRQETQYF. CDR3 sequence (DNA): TGTGCCATCAGTGCGGGGGGGAACCGTCAAGAGACCCAGTACTTC. The rearrangement uses TRBV10-3 and TRBJ2-5, with 8 bases fitting TRBD2. This CDR3 spans 15 amino acids. The junction had 6 bases not matched to a gene; V was cut back by 4 bases and J by 2 bases. In germline, CDR1 is ENHRY, CDR2 SYGVKD.

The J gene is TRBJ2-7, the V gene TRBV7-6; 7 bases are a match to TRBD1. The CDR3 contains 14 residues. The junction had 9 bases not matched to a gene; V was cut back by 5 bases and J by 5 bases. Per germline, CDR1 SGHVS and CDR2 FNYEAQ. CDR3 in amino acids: CASSPVTGNHEQYF. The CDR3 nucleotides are TGTGCCAGCAGCCCCGTGACAGGGAACCACGAGCAGTACTTC.

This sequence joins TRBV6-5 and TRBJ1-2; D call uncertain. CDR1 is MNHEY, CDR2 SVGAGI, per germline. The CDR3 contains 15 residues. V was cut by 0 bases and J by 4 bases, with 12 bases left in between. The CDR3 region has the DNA TGTGCCAGCAGTTACTCCAGGCCTAAAGCCTATGGCTACACCTTC. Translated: CASSYSRPKAYGYTF.

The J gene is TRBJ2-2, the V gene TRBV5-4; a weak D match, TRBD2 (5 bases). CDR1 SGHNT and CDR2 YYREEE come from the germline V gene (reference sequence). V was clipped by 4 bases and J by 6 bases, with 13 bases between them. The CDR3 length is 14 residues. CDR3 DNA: TGTGCCAGCAGCCCTGTGGGAGCTTCCGGGGAGCTGTTTTTT. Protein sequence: CASSPVGASGELFF.

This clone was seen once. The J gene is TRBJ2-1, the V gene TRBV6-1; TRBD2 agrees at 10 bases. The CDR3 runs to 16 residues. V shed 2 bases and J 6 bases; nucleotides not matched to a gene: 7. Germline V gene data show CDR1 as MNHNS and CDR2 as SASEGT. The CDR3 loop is CASSERKGLAVNEQFF. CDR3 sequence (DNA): TGTGCCAGCAGTGAAAGGAAAGGACTAGCGGTCAATGAGCAGTTCTTC.

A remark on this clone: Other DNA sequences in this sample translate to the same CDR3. For the CDR3, the DNA is TGCGCCAGCAGTGGAGGGCAGAGGGGAAGGGACGGGGAGCTGTTTTTT. Amino acid sequence: CASSGGQRGRDGELFF. This rearrangement joins TRBV5-1 to TRBJ2-2, with D tentatively TRBD2 (6 bases). The CDR3 sequence is 16 residues long. Trimming took off 5 bases at V and 7 bases at J, with 21 bases between the two ends. Germline V gene data show CDR1 as SGHRS and CDR2 as YFSETQ.

The CDR3 bases are TGTGCCAGCAGTTATCAAGGGACTGGCGGAAACACCATATATTTT. Its translation: CASSYQGTGGNTIYF. The chain carries TRBV7-9 and TRBJ1-3, with a weak D call TRBD1 (5 bases). Germline V lookup: CDR1 SEHNR, CDR2 FQNEAQ (reference sequence). The CDR3 covers 15 residues. V lost 6 bases to trimming and J lost 4 bases, with 16 bases between them.

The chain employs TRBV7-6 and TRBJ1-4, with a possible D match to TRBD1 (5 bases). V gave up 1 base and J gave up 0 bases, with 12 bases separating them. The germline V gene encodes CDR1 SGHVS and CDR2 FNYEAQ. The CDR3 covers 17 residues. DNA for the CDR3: TGTGCCAGCAGCTTAGTTCGGGGCCCTGCAACTAATGAAAAACTGTTTTTT. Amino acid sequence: CASSLVRGPATNEKLFF.